The present entry profiles one T cell receptor (beta chain) with its context. Its cognate antigen is unknown. The sample comes from a study of OX40 agonist ivuxolimab in advanced cancers. Using immunoSEQ multiplex PCR, the repertoire was profiled, and TCRdb retains in-frame clones only, with some absent. Of approximately 90,000 clones listed, under 85% are singletons. Trimming took 4 bases from V and 6 from J, leaving 12 bases between them. Per the germline V gene, CDR1 is SGHRS and CDR2 is YFSETQ. The CDR3 has 13 residues. Whole-study results and caveats: At doses 0.1 to 3.0 mg/kg, CD4+ and CD8+ clones expanded.

J is TRBJ2-3 and V is TRBV5-1; D might be TRBD2 (5 bases). The source material was CD4+ or CD8+ T cells sorted from blood, sampled in a trial of the OX40 agonist ivuxolimab. The receptor's source is an adult with an advanced solid tumor such as melanoma, head and neck, liver or kidney cancer. The CDR3 sequence: CASSPGSADTQYF. The CDR3 DNA is TGCGCCAGCAGCCCGGGGTCCGCCGATACGCAGTATTTT.